This TCR beta chain was obtained from a study of T cell responses to AZD1222 COVID-19 vaccine. For the study at large: Second-dose schedules of about 4 or about 12 weeks were combined.

General study findings and limits: Donor demographics were predominantly white British with a female majority; clonal diversity may be underestimated. The span of vaccine-associated CD4 TCRs extended across spike, with dominance at 160-218 and 743-854.

To note about this clone: Antigen specificity is unknown.

This CDR3 has 16 amino acids. After removal of 5 bases from V and 8 bases from J, the junction contained 17 bases not matched to a gene. Germline loops: CDR1 MGHDK, CDR2 SYGVNS. Data came from immunoSEQ multiplex PCR; TCRdb stores just in-frame clones and leaves some out. The sample yields 150,000 to 200,000 clones, 85% to 90% seen once. Sequencing used peripheral blood, obtained on day 0 of AZD1222 vaccination. The chain uses TRBV25-1 and TRBJ1-2; 7 bases match TRBD1. This sequence was found in an adult in good health. CDR3 protein: CASSRALPQGSRGYTF. CDR3 in DNA: TGTGCCAGCAGTCGTGCCCTACCACAGGGGAGCCGCGGCTACACCTTC.